The TCR beta chain described here comes from a study of T-cell memory formation after mild COVID-19. Broader study findings: Of the contracting clones, CD4+ ones lay mainly in CM and EM, and CD8+ ones in EMRA. The authors did not confirm SARS-CoV-2 specificity of second-wave clones peaking day 37.

In TCRdb, the 5' RACE reads were re-called with MiXCR into one record per CDR3 protein. The table has 300,000 to 400,000 distinct CDR3 sequences, 15% seen once; the top ten hold approximately 20%. This CDR3 has 18 residues. Germline V gene sequence: CDR1 SGHTA, CDR2 FQGNSA. V was cut by 4 bases and J by 4 bases, with 20 bases left in between. Details on this clonotype: Its specificity is unknown.

This TCR came from a man aged 18 to 30 who had mild COVID-19 (a few samples of this study predate the infection). Cell type and time point are not known. The chain is built from TRBV7-2 and TRBJ1-6, with D possibly being TRBD1 (6 bases). The sample taken for sequencing was PBMCs or a T cell subset sorted from them (not recorded which). The CDR3, as DNA: TGTGCCAGCAGCTACTTAGAGTGGGGGGCTGGTTATAATTCACCCCTCCACTTT. This codes for CASSYLEWGAGYNSPLHF.